The T cell receptor (beta chain) under discussion was sequenced for a study of blood T cell repertoires in COVID-19. Study overall: Some COVID-19 samples were acute and others convalescent; all came from the United States, Italy and Spain. T cells, B-cell-depleted T cells, or PBMCs provided the cDNA or gDNA that served as material.

The CDR3 extends over 15 amino acids. With 3 bases removed from V and 1 base from J, the gap between germline ends came to 9 bases. CDR1 and CDR2 from the germline V gene are SNHLY and FYNNEI. Seattle participants joined during active infection and were tracked over time. As originally analysed: From reference gene primer amplification, estimates of nucleated cell counts were derived. This table comes from immunoSEQ multiplex PCR, and its TCRdb copy is limited to in-frame clones, with some not included. V, J and clone size are those of that table, while D and trimming were read from the DNA. The table includes 200,000 or so clones, 75% to 90% detected once.

V and J are TRBV2 and TRBJ1-4, with D hard to call. The TCR comes from a man younger than 45 with COVID-19, enrolled during active disease. What was sequenced was peripheral blood. The CDR3 loop reads CASSDYGVTNEKLFF. The DNA for the CDR3 is TGTGCCAGCAGTGATTACGGGGTAACTAATGAAAAACTGTTTTTT.